This TCR beta chain comes out of a study of blood T cell repertoires in COVID-19. Only in-frame clones appear in the TCRdb table, and some are missing; sequencing was by immunoSEQ multiplex PCR. Seen here are almost 300,000 clones, roughly 91% observed once, and the top ten hold over 8.5%. This clone was seen repeatedly, ten times or more. This receptor was taken from a woman aged 25 to 39 with COVID-19, enrolled during active disease. The sequencing input was peripheral blood.

CDR3 DNA sequence: TGTGCCAGCTCACGGTTACGGGGGGGCAGGAATCAGCCCCAGCATTTT. This sequence encodes CASSRLRGGRNQPQHF. The genes are TRBV18 and TRBJ1-5; D may be TRBD1 (6 bases). From germline, CDR1 is KGHSH and CDR2 LQKENI. The CDR3 consists of 16 residues. V gave up 4 bases and J gave up 4 bases, with 17 bases separating them.